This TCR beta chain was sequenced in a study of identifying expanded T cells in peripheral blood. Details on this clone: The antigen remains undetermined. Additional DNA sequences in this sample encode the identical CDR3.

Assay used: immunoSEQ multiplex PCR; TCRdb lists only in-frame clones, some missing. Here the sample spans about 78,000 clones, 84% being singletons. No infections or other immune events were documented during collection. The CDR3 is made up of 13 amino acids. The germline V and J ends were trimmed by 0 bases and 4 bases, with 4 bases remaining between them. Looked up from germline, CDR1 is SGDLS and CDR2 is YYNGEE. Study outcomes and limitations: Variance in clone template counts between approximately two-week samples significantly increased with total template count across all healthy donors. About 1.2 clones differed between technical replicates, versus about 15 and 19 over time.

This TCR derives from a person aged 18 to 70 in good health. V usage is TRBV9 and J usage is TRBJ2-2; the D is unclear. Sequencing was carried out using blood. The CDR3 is CASSVVGTGELFF. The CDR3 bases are TGTGCCAGCAGCGTAGTCGGCACCGGGGAGCTGTTTTTT.